The 26 T cell receptor beta chains listed next were all sequenced from one sample in a study of cytomegalovirus exposure and HLA in healthy donors. It was with 60 Vbeta and 13 Jbeta primers that the PCR ran. Method: immunoSEQ multiplex PCR; TCRdb's copy keeps in-frame clones and lacks some. The sample records about 110,000 clones, roughly 70% being singletons. Sequencing was performed on PBMCs. Receptor source: a woman in her 70s in good health and CMV-seropositive.

The chain uses TRBV4-3 and TRBJ1-5, with 9 positions matching TRBD1. Germline V CDR1 and CDR2: LGHNA, YSLEER. Losses at the gene ends were 1 base for V and 4 bases for J; bases not matched to a gene: 5. CDR3 length: 16 amino acids. The CDR3 DNA reads as TGCGCCAGCAGCCAAGGCGACAGGGGGGCTAATCAGCCCCAGCATTTT. Its translation is CASSQGDRGANQPQHF.

The gene calls are TRBV5-4 and TRBJ2-5; 7 nucleotides align to TRBD1. Losses at the gene ends were 0 bases for V and 2 bases for J; bases not matched to a gene: 1. The germline CDR1 and CDR2 sequences are SGHNT and YYREEE (reference sequence). The CDR3 is made up of 14 amino acids. CDR3 sequence: CASSLAGQQETQYF. The CDR3 DNA is TGTGCCAGCAGCTTGGCGGGACAGCAAGAGACCCAGTACTTC.

The CDR3 loop is CASSQDSRETQYF. The CDR3 nucleotides read TGTGCCAGCAGCCAGGACAGTAGGGAGACCCAGTACTTC. The chain recombines TRBV11-3 with TRBJ2-5; D perhaps matches TRBD1 (6 bases). CDR1 and CDR2 (germline): SGHNT, YENEEA. Trimming stripped 5 bases from V and 5 bases from J, with 12 bases between. The CDR3 is made up of 13 amino acids.

The V call is TRBV23-1, the J call TRBJ2-2; 10 nucleotides align to TRBD1. TRBV23-1 is an ORF for which the function is uncertain. There are 17 residues in the CDR3. J gave up 1 base and V 0 bases, and 2 bases lay outside the gene matches. The CDR3 reads CASSQSRTGGNTGELFF. The CDR3 nucleotides read TGCGCCAGCAGTCAATCGCGGACAGGGGGGAACACCGGGGAGCTGTTTTTT.

Worth noting for this clone: The DNA is omitted, as the CDR3 cannot be located on it reliably, and the CDR3 follows TCRdb's listing. The rearrangement joins TRBV30 to TRBJ1-1; TRBD1, the table's D call, lacks a check against the DNA. The germline gives CDR1 GTSNPN, CDR2 SVGIG (reference sequence). Counting both end residues, the CDR3 totals 13 amino acids. CDR3 residues: CAWSVGQGARTFF.

The chain couples TRBV2 to TRBJ2-2; 10 bases are shared with TRBD2. This CDR3 comprises 14 residues. Germline V gene data show CDR1 as SNHLY and CDR2 as FYNNEI. With 10 bases clipped from V and 2 bases from J, the junction kept 4 bases outside the gene matches. The CDR3 loop reads CATLAGGNTGELFF. CDR3 sequence (DNA): TGTGCCACATTAGCGGGGGGAAACACCGGGGAGCTGTTTTTT. The complete variable domain, with remaining parts taken from reference TRBV2 and TRBJ2-2, reads EPEVTQTPSHQVTQMGQEVILRCVPISNHLYFYWYRQILGQKVEFLVSFYNNEISEKSEIFDDQFSVERPDGSNFTLKIRSTKLEDSAMYFCATLAGGNTGELFFGEGSRLTVL.

This clone has just a few counts. This chain links TRBV30 with TRBJ2-1, with D possibly being TRBD2 (5 bases). Trimming removed 0 bases from V and 4 bases from J, with 7 bases in between. Germline CDR1 is GTSNPN and CDR2 is SVGIG (reference sequence). The CDR3 is made up of 13 amino acids. The CDR3 region is CAWSVGGYNEQFF. The CDR3 DNA reads TGTGCCTGGAGTGTTGGAGGTTACAATGAGCAGTTCTTC.

This chain connects TRBV10-3 to TRBJ2-4, with TRBD1 as a possible D gene (5 bases). Germline CDR1 and CDR2: ENHRY and SYGVKD. The CDR3 is 15 amino acids. Trimming shortened V by 0 bases and J by 9 bases, and 15 bases separated the two germline ends. DNA for the CDR3: TGTGCCATCAGTGAGTCAACTGGGCAGGGCGGCATTCAGTACTTC. The encoded protein is CAISESTGQGGIQYF.

This sequence joins TRBV30 and TRBJ2-7, with a tentative D call TRBD1 (6 bases). Germline V gene data show CDR1 as GTSNPN and CDR2 as SVGIG (reference sequence). CDR3 length: 14 residues. The V end was cut by 0 bases, the J end by 6 bases, with 15 bases between. The CDR3 nucleotides read TGTGCCTGGAGTGTCGGTGGGGGCACGGTCGAGCAGTACTTC. Its protein is CAWSVGGGTVEQYF.

A word on this clone: At one end, the junction sequence differs from germline, possibly due to a read error. The V gene is TRBV7-8, the J gene TRBJ2-5; D call uncertain. CDR3 length: 12 residues. The germline CDR1 and CDR2 sequences are SGHVS and FQNEAQ. CDR3 sequence: CASSLVGGSADF. CDR3 bases: TGTGCCAGCAGCTTAGTTGGCGGATCCGCGGACTTC. The full variable domain, completed using reference TRBV7-8 and TRBJ2-5, is GAGVSQSPRYKVAKRGQDVALRCDPISGHVSLFWYQQALGQGPEFLTYFQNEAQLDKSGLPSDRFFAERPEGSVSTLKIQRTQQEDSAVYLCASSLVGGSADFGPGTRLLVL.

This sequence joins TRBV10-2 and TRBJ2-7; D remains unclear. The V gene's germline CDR1 is WSHSY and CDR2 SAAADI. The ends were cut back, 2 bases at V and 0 bases at J, with 11 bases in the middle. This CDR3 contains 15 residues. The CDR3 nucleotides are TGCGCCAGCAGTGAGATCCGACATTCCTCCTACGAGCAGTACTTC. Protein: CASSEIRHSSYEQYF.

The chain uses TRBV19 and TRBJ2-1; possible D gene TRBD2, 5 bases. With 11 bases removed from V and 7 bases from J, the gap between germline ends came to 15 bases. The CDR3 runs to 12 residues. Germline-derived CDR1 and CDR2 are LNHDA and SQIVND (reference sequence). CDR3: CAAGPRSNEQFF. The CDR3 nucleotides read TGTGCCGCGGGCCCCAGGTCGAATGAGCAGTTCTTC.

This chain links TRBV5-8 with TRBJ1-6; 11 nucleotides agree with TRBD1. Germline CDR1 reads SGHTS; CDR2 reads YDEGEE. CDR3 length: 14 amino acids. J was trimmed by 9 bases and V by 4 bases; bases with no gene match: 3. This CDR3 reads CASSKDRGLSPLHF. The CDR3 DNA sequence: TGTGCCAGCAGCAAGGACAGGGGGCTTTCACCCCTCCACTTT. Looking up the rest from reference TRBV5-8 and TRBJ1-6 gives the full variable domain: EAGVTQSPTHLIKTRGQQATLRCSPISGHTSVYWYQQALGLGLQFLLWYDEGEERNRGNFPPRFSGRQFPNYSSELNVNALELEDSALYLCASSKDRGLSPLHFGNGTRLTVT.

The chain uses TRBV7-2 and TRBJ1-1, with unresolved D. The CDR3 runs to 13 residues. The germline V gene has CDR1 SGHTA and CDR2 FQGNSA. V was clipped by 5 bases and J by 4 bases, with 11 bases between them. The CDR3 DNA sequence: TGTGCCAGCAGCCCACCCCCGGGCACTGAAGCTTTCTTT. Protein product: CASSPPPGTEAFF.

This chain links TRBV6-6 with TRBJ1-2, with D hard to call. Germline CDR1 and CDR2: MNHNY and SVGAGI (reference sequence). The length of the CDR3 is 12 residues. Trimming stripped 6 bases from V and 6 bases from J, with 11 bases between. CDR3 sequence reads: CASSPLANGYTF. The CDR3 DNA follows: TGTGCCAGCAGCCCCCTGGCCAATGGCTACACCTTC.

The J gene is TRBJ2-5, the V gene TRBV25-1, with a weak D call TRBD1 (6 bases). The ends were cut back, 4 bases at V and 1 base at J, with 13 bases in the middle. There are 15 residues in the CDR3. In germline, CDR1 is MGHDK, CDR2 SYGVNS. CDR3 coding DNA: TGTGCCAGCAGTGCGACAGGTGACATCCAAGAGACCCAGTACTTC. Translated, it gives CASSATGDIQETQYF.

CDR3 nucleotide sequence: TGTGCCTCCAAGGGTAGCGGGGAGACAGATACGCAGTATTTT. It specifies CASKGSGETDTQYF. The gene calls are TRBV2 and TRBJ2-3, with 8 bases matching TRBD2. Germline V lookup: CDR1 SNHLY, CDR2 FYNNEI. The CDR3 covers 14 residues. V lost 11 bases and J lost 3; bases outside the gene matches: 10.

The J gene is TRBJ2-2, the V gene TRBV15; D is ambiguous. The V end was cut by 0 bases, the J end by 1 base, with 9 bases between. The CDR3 is 16 residues long. Germline V CDR1 and CDR2: LNHNV, YYDKDF (reference sequence). CDR3 loop: CATSRDRSVNTGELFF. As DNA, the CDR3 is TGTGCCACCAGCAGAGATCGGTCGGTGAACACCGGGGAGCTGTTTTTT.

The chain joins TRBV30 to TRBJ2-5, with D possibly being TRBD2 (5 bases). Germline CDR1 GTSNPN, CDR2 SVGIG (reference sequence). This CDR3 is 14 amino acids long. Trimming left V 1 base short and J 3 bases short, with 12 bases between. The CDR3: CAWSEGGHEETQYF. The CDR3 DNA follows: TGTGCCTGGAGTGAAGGAGGCCATGAAGAGACCCAGTACTTC. The full variable domain, in which reference TRBV30 and TRBJ2-5 provide the parts outside the CDR3, is SQTIHQWPATLVQPVGSPLSLECTVEGTSNPNLYWYRQAAGRGLQLLFYSVGIGQISSEVPQNLSASRPQDRQFILSSKKLLLSDSGFYLCAWSEGGHEETQYFGPGTRLLVL.

The chain carries TRBV18 and TRBJ2-5; 7 bases map to TRBD2. Trimming cost V 0 bases and J 3 bases; bases outside gene matches: 10. CDR3 length: 17 amino acids. From germline, CDR1 is KGHSH and CDR2 LQKENI. The CDR3 sequence is CASSPPGTLRGKETQYF. CDR3 nucleotides: TGTGCCAGCTCACCACCGGGGACCTTGCGGGGGAAAGAGACCCAGTACTTC.

The chain has TRBV30 and TRBJ1-2; 7 positions agree with TRBD1. Germline V CDR1 and CDR2: GTSNPN, SVGIG (reference sequence). The CDR3 is made up of 18 amino acids. With V trimmed by 8 bases and J by 2 bases, 23 bases remained unmatched. Here the CDR3 DNA reads TGTGCCGGGTTCGTGCGTCGACAGGGTCCAGGGATCAACTATGGCTACACCTTC. Translated, it gives CAGFVRRQGPGINYGYTF.

This clone turned up a few times. J is TRBJ2-6 and V is TRBV30; possibly TRBD1 for D (5 bases). The CDR3 loop spans 14 amino acids. The V end was cut by 4 bases, the J end by 4 bases, with 11 bases between. Germline CDR1 GTSNPN, CDR2 SVGIG (reference sequence). CDR3 bases: TGTGCCTGGAATGCAGGGAACGGGGCCAACGTCCTGACTTTC. Translated: CAWNAGNGANVLTF.

J is TRBJ1-1 and V is TRBV7-9, with D tentatively TRBD1 (6 bases). The CDR3 extends over 15 amino acids. V shed 1 base and J shed 3 bases, with 12 bases lying between them. Germline V gene data show CDR1 as SEHNR and CDR2 as FQNEAQ (reference sequence). Here the CDR3 reads CASSLGSGGHTEAFF. DNA of the CDR3: TGTGCCAGCAGCTTAGGGTCGGGGGGCCACACTGAAGCTTTCTTT.

This rearrangement joins TRBV6-1 to TRBJ2-7; tentatively, D is TRBD1 (6 bases). Germline V gene sequence: CDR1 MNHNS, CDR2 SASEGT. The CDR3 loop spans 14 amino acids. V lost 3 bases, J lost 7 bases, and 16 bases lay in between. CDR3 region: CASSDAPGQREQYF. Written as DNA, the CDR3 is TGTGCCAGCAGTGACGCCCCCGGACAGCGAGAGCAGTACTTC.

The rearrangement links TRBV7-8 to TRBJ2-7; 9 bases match TRBD2. CDR1 and CDR2 (germline): SGHVS, FQNEAQ. The CDR3 is made up of 16 amino acids. The junction had 15 bases not matched to a gene; V was cut back by 5 bases and J by 7 bases. CDR3 in DNA: TGTGCCAGCAGCCCCGCGGGTGCGGGGGGGCCTAGAGAGCAGTACTTC. It encodes CASSPAGAGGPREQYF.

The CDR3 reads CASSYSSTGPYGYTF. In nucleotides, the CDR3 is TGTGCCAGCAGTTACTCGAGCACGGGTCCCTATGGCTACACCTTC. The chain joins TRBV6-5 to TRBJ1-2; D remains unclear. Germline V gene sequence: CDR1 MNHEY, CDR2 SVGAGI. The CDR3 spans 15 residues. Trimming pared 0 bases from V and 4 bases from J, leaving 12 bases between.